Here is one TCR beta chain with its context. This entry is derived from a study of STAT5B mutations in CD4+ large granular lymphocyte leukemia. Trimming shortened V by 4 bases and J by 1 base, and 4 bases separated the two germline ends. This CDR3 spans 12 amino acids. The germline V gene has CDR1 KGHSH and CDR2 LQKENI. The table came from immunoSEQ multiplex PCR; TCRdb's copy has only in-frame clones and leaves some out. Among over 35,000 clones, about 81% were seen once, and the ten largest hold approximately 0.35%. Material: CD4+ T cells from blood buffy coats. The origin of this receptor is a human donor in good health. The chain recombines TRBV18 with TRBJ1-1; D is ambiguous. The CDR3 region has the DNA TGTGCCAGCTCACGGGGGAACACTGAAGCTTTCTTT. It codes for CASSRGNTEAFF.